The 27 T cell receptor beta chains given below trace back to one sample, sequenced in a study of blood T cell repertoires in COVID-19. This table comes from immunoSEQ multiplex PCR, and its TCRdb copy is limited to in-frame clones, with some not included. The table has roughly 130,000 clones, 80% to 85% seen once. Input material: PBMCs or T cells enriched from blood (not recorded which). These receptors were obtained from a man aged 40-55 years with acute COVID-19.

CDR3 nucleotide sequence: TGTGCCAGCAAGGTCCCGGGGGTTGACACTGAAGCTTTCTTT. It translates to CASKVPGVDTEAFF. This rearrangement joins TRBV28 to TRBJ1-1; the D gene is possibly TRBD1 (5 bases). V was trimmed by 7 bases and J by 3 bases, leaving 15 bases between them. CDR3 length: 14 amino acids. Germline CDR1 and CDR2: MDHEN and SYDVKM.

The genes are TRBV19 and TRBJ2-4; weak D call: TRBD2 (5 bases). This CDR3 comprises 16 residues. Trimming left V 4 bases short and J 0 bases short, with 13 bases between. Germline values: CDR1 LNHDA, CDR2 SQIVND (reference sequence). The CDR3 region is CASSSGGALAKNIQYF. In DNA form, the CDR3 reads TGTGCCAGTAGTAGCGGAGGAGCACTAGCCAAAAACATTCAGTACTTC.

The chain links TRBV14 to TRBJ2-3, with 11 bases fitting TRBD1. There are 17 residues in the CDR3. Losses at the gene ends were 4 bases for V and 0 bases for J; bases not matched to a gene: 6. Germline V gene data show CDR1 as SGHDN and CDR2 as FVKESK. CDR3 region: CASSRDRGTASTDTQYF. The CDR3 DNA follows: TGTGCCAGCAGCCGGGACAGGGGGACGGCTAGCACAGATACGCAGTATTTT.

The chain recombines TRBV28 with TRBJ1-2, with 7 nucleotides matching TRBD1. Trimming at V came to 5 bases and at J to 7 bases, leaving 13 bases not matched to a gene. CDR3 length: 15 amino acids. CDR1 and CDR2 (germline): MDHEN, SYDVKM. The CDR3 region has the DNA TGTGCCAGCAGTCCACACAGGGGTCTTAAGCTTGGCTACACCTTC. Translating gives CASSPHRGLKLGYTF.

This chain uses TRBV10-3 with TRBJ1-5; D perhaps matches TRBD1 (5 bases). Trimming pared 3 bases from V and 7 bases from J, leaving 13 bases between. Germline CDR1 is ENHRY and CDR2 is SYGVKD. The CDR3 sequence is 14 residues long. The CDR3 DNA reads TGTGCCATCAGTGAAGAAGGGGCTGAGCAGCCCCAGCATTTT. This translates into CAISEEGAEQPQHF.

V and J are TRBV7-9 and TRBJ1-6; 9 bases agree with TRBD1. Per the germline V gene, CDR1 is SEHNR and CDR2 is FQNEAQ (reference sequence). The CDR3 length is 15 residues. The V gene end was trimmed by 3 bases and the J gene end by 9 bases; junction bases not matched to a gene: 6. CDR3 coding DNA: TGTGCCAGCAGCTTTGTGGACAGGGGTTTTTCACCCCTCCACTTT. Amino acids: CASSFVDRGFSPLHF.

The J gene is TRBJ2-7, the V gene TRBV5-6; tentatively, D is TRBD2 (6 bases). The CDR3 length is 13 residues. The germline V and J ends were trimmed by 7 bases and 2 bases, with 13 bases remaining between them. Germline CDR1 SGHDT, CDR2 YYEEEE. In DNA form, the CDR3 reads TGTGCCAGCCGGGACTCGTACACCTACGAGCAGTACTTC. Its translation is CASRDSYTYEQYF.

The chain links TRBV28 to TRBJ1-5; 10 bases are a match to TRBD1. Germline CDR1 and CDR2: MDHEN and SYDVKM. Trimming took 7 bases from V and 6 from J; bases not matched to a gene: 15. This CDR3 comprises 17 residues. Here the CDR3 DNA reads TGTGCCAGCACTCTTTTCCCCCGGACAGGGGGATTTCAGCCCCAGCATTTT. Residues: CASTLFPRTGGFQPQHF.

The chain is built from TRBV5-4 and TRBJ1-1, with 12 bases aligning to TRBD1. This CDR3 has 15 amino acids. Germline CDR1 is SGHNT and CDR2 is YYREEE (reference sequence). V shed 3 bases and J 6 bases; nucleotides not matched to a gene: 6. The CDR3 sequence: CASSSRDRGLSEAFF. The CDR3 coding sequence is TGTGCCAGCAGCTCTCGGGACAGGGGGCTCTCTGAAGCTTTCTTT.

In nucleotides, the CDR3 is TGTGCCAGCGGAGGGGAGAACTCTGGAAACACCATATATTTT. Amino acid sequence: CASGGENSGNTIYF. The chain is built from TRBV6-5 and TRBJ1-3; perhaps TRBD1 as D (5 bases). The germline V gene encodes CDR1 MNHEY and CDR2 SVGAGI. CDR3 length: 14 amino acids. Trimming cost V 8 bases and J 0 bases, with 11 bases left between them.

The sample holds a few counts of this clone. This rearrangement joins TRBV28 to TRBJ1-4; D unclear. Germline CDR1 is MDHEN and CDR2 is SYDVKM. The germline V and J ends were trimmed by 3 bases and 0 bases, with 5 bases remaining between them. This CDR3 has 14 residues. CDR3 coding DNA: TGTGCCAGCAGTTTCCAGGCAACTAATGAAAAACTGTTTTTT. It translates to CASSFQATNEKLFF.

This clone was recorded only once. The chain is built from TRBV9 and TRBJ2-1; D possibly corresponds to TRBD2 (6 bases). Per the germline V gene, CDR1 is SGDLS and CDR2 is YYNGEE. Between the trimmed V and J ends, which lost 0 bases and 0 bases, there was a span of 10 bases. This CDR3 spans 16 amino acids. In DNA, the CDR3 is TGTGCCAGCAGCGTAGATGGCGGGAACTCCTACAATGAGCAGTTCTTC. It codes for CASSVDGGNSYNEQFF. Using reference TRBV9 and TRBJ2-1 for the parts outside the CDR3, the full variable domain is DSGVTQTPKHLITATGQRVTLRCSPRSGDLSVYWYQQSLDQGLQFLIQYYNGEERAKGNILERFSAQQFPDLHSELNLSSLELGDSALYFCASSVDGGNSYNEQFFGPGTRLTVL.

The chain carries TRBV19 and TRBJ2-1, with TRBD1 matching 9 bases. V shed 5 bases, J shed 5 bases, and the junction held 4 bases outside the gene matches. CDR1 is LNHDA, CDR2 SQIVND, per germline (reference sequence). The CDR3 sequence is 14 residues long. DNA for the CDR3: TGTGCCAGTAGTTCCCGGGACAGGGACAATGAGCAGTTCTTC. As protein: CASSSRDRDNEQFF.

This chain links TRBV24-1 with TRBJ1-2; D ambiguous. Germline V lookup: CDR1 KGHDR, CDR2 SFDVKD. This CDR3 is built from 12 residues. V lost 3 bases and J lost 8, with 9 bases in between. In nucleotides, the CDR3 is TGTGCCACCAGTGATCGAGGGTGGGGCTACACCTTC. This sequence encodes CATSDRGWGYTF.

This chain uses TRBV10-2 with TRBJ1-5, with D possibly being TRBD1 (6 bases). V lost 2 bases, J lost 3 bases, and 14 bases lay in between. CDR3 length: 16 amino acids. Germline V CDR1 and CDR2: WSHSY, SAAADI. The CDR3 DNA reads TGCGCCAGCAGTGAGGACAGGCCCCTTTCCAATCAGCCCCAGCATTTT. As protein: CASSEDRPLSNQPQHF.

CDR3: CAWSVKGAQGPQHF. In DNA form, the CDR3 reads TGTGCCTGGAGTGTAAAGGGGGCTCAGGGGCCCCAGCATTTT. The chain couples TRBV30 to TRBJ1-5; TRBD1 matches at 7 bases. V shed 0 bases, J shed 9 bases, and the junction held 8 bases outside the gene matches. Germline V gives CDR1 GTSNPN, CDR2 SVGIG (reference sequence). The CDR3 sequence is 14 residues long.

V is TRBV18 and J is TRBJ1-4, with 10 bases aligning to TRBD1. V trimming: 6 bases; J trimming: 6 bases; junction bases outside the gene matches: 4. CDR1 KGHSH and CDR2 LQKENI come from the germline V gene. This CDR3 has 14 residues. The CDR3 loop is CASSTGTGDEKLFF. DNA for the CDR3: TGTGCCAGCTCGACCGGGACAGGGGATGAAAAACTGTTTTTT.

This chain links TRBV6-2 or TRBV6-3 with TRBJ2-7; D possibly corresponds to TRBD1 (5 bases). The CDR3 is 14 amino acids. Germline loops: CDR1 MNHEY, CDR2 SVGEGT. The V and J ends lost 1 base and 0 bases respectively, with 7 bases between them. The CDR3 loop reads CASSYWGSSYEQYF. CDR3 DNA sequence: TGTGCCAGCAGTTACTGGGGCAGCTCCTACGAGCAGTACTTC.

This clone came up a few times. The chain uses TRBV7-6 and TRBJ1-1; weak D call: TRBD1 (5 bases). Germline CDR1 reads SGHVS; CDR2 reads FNYEAQ. The CDR3 extends over 13 amino acids. Trimming removed 2 bases from V and 3 bases from J, with 7 bases in between. CDR3 amino acids: CASSLTGDTEAFF. The CDR3 coding sequence is TGTGCCAGCAGCTTAACGGGGGACACTGAAGCTTTCTTT.

In regard to this clone: The same CDR3 arises from other DNA sequences in this sample as well. The chain joins TRBV29-1 to TRBJ1-2; TRBD1 might be the D (6 bases). This CDR3 region has 14 residues. Germline V gene data show CDR1 as SQVTM and CDR2 as ANQGSEA. Deletions cut 6 bases from V and 0 bases from J, with 14 bases between. The CDR3 region is CSVPRGPANYGYTF. The CDR3 region has the DNA TGCAGCGTCCCGCGGGGGCCAGCTAACTATGGCTACACCTTC.

This sequence joins TRBV5-1 and TRBJ2-1, with a tentative D call TRBD2 (5 bases). Germline CDR1 SGHRS, CDR2 YFSETQ. The CDR3 length is 15 residues. With 0 bases removed from V and 3 bases from J, the gap between germline ends came to 10 bases. The CDR3 coding sequence is TGCGCCAGCAGCTTGGCCGAGGGCCTCTACAATGAGCAGTTCTTC. This sequence encodes CASSLAEGLYNEQFF.

In its sample, this clone was seen once. The gene calls are TRBV13 and TRBJ2-5; TRBD2 aligns across 11 bases. With V trimmed by 3 bases and J by 8 bases, 11 bases remained unmatched. The CDR3 is 16 amino acids. CDR1 is PRHDT and CDR2 is FYEKMQ in the germline V gene (reference sequence). The CDR3 nucleotides are TGTGCCAGCAGCTTTTTCCAGGGGACTAGCGGAAAAACCCAGTACTTC. Translation gives CASSFFQGTSGKTQYF.

The chain couples TRBV4-1 to TRBJ2-1, with 8 bases aligning to TRBD2. The V and J ends lost 1 base and 2 bases, in that order; junction bases with no gene match: 1. This CDR3 spans 15 amino acids. CDR1 and CDR2 (germline): MGHRA, YSYEKL. For the CDR3, the DNA is TGCGCCAGCAGCCAAGGGCGGGGGGCCTACAATGAGCAGTTCTTC. Its translation: CASSQGRGAYNEQFF.

The chain is built from TRBV29-1 and TRBJ2-7; 9 bases fit TRBD2. V shed 4 bases, J shed 5 bases, and the junction held 3 bases outside the gene matches. Germline V CDR1 and CDR2: SQVTM, ANQGSEA. This CDR3 is built from 12 residues. This chain's CDR3 is CSVVAGVHEQYF. CDR3 nucleotide sequence: TGCAGCGTTGTAGCGGGAGTACACGAGCAGTACTTC.

This rearrangement joins TRBV4-1 to TRBJ2-5, with 8 bases identical to TRBD1. Germline V gives CDR1 MGHRA, CDR2 YSYEKL. The CDR3 covers 16 residues. With 0 bases clipped from V and 4 bases from J, the junction kept 7 bases outside the gene matches. In nucleotides, the CDR3 is TGCGCCAGCAGCCAAGATTGGGGTCAGGGGGCAGAGACCCAGTACTTC. It yields the protein CASSQDWGQGAETQYF.

The J gene is TRBJ2-3, the V gene TRBV23-1; no reliable D call. TRBV23-1 is treated as an ORF (open reading frame) with a function not yet certain. The CDR3 runs 12 residues. V was pared by 3 bases and J by 2 bases, with 3 bases between. CDR3 bases: TGCGCCAGCAGTCACAACACAGATACGCAGTATTTT. Protein sequence: CASSHNTDTQYF.

V and J are TRBV30 and TRBJ2-7; TRBD2 matches 7 bases. CDR1 and CDR2 from the germline V gene are GTSNPN and SVGIG (reference sequence). The CDR3 has 13 residues. The V and J ends lost 4 bases and 5 bases, in that order; junction bases with no gene match: 8. CDR3 region: CAWIGEGSNEQYF. DNA for the CDR3: TGTGCCTGGATTGGGGAGGGGAGCAACGAGCAGTACTTC.